This is a list of T cell receptor beta chains from one sample in a study of cytomegalovirus exposure and HLA in healthy donors. Here immunoSEQ multiplex PCR was the method, and the copy in TCRdb shows in-frame clones only, minus some. The sample includes tens of thousands of clones, about 73% of them seen just once. The material sequenced was PBMCs. Receptors originate from a man aged 35 to 55 in good health and CMV-seronegative. The CDR3 runs from the conserved cysteine through the conserved F or W. D genes are given only for firm matches. Clone size appears in some rows only: once, few, many, or a class for an expanded clone.

cdr3_length d_call j_call v_call clone_size cdr3_nt cdr3_aa
18 TRBD1 TRBJ1-1 TRBV5-6 medium-sized TGTGCCAGCAGCTTGATCATGACAGGGAGATGGAGGGACACTGAAGCTTTCTTT CASSLIMTGRWRDTEAFF
15 TRBD2 TRBJ2-1 TRBV10-3 NA TGTGCCATCAGTGAGTCCCGGACTAGCGGGAGAGAGCAGTTCTTC CAISESRTSGREQFF
14 TRBD2 TRBJ2-1 TRBV29-1 NA TGCAGCGTGTACGGACTAGCAGACTACAATGAGCAGTTCTTC CSVYGLADYNEQFF
14 NA TRBJ1-3 TRBV2 NA TGTGCCAGCAGTGTCGACGGGGAGGGAAACACCATATATTTT CASSVDGEGNTIYF
14 NA TRBJ1-2 TRBV5-8 NA TGTGCCAGCAGCTTGCGGGTGCAACGGTATGGCTACACCTTC CASSLRVQRYGYTF
19 TRBD2 TRBJ2-1 TRBV7-6 NA TGTGCCAGCAGCTTAGGGGCAGGGGGACTACTAGCGGGAGCAAACGAGCAGTTCTTC CASSLGAGGLLAGANEQFF
14 NA TRBJ2-7 TRBV6-6 NA TGTGCCAGCAGTTACTCGCGGGACAGTAGCGAGCAGTACTTC CASSYSRDSSEQYF
16 NA TRBJ1-3 TRBV6-1 few TGTGCCAGCAGTGTCCTGGACACCGTCTCTGGAAACACCATATATTTT CASSVLDTVSGNTIYF
17 TRBD1 TRBJ2-2 TRBV15 NA TGTGCCACCAGCAGAGTACAGGGGGCCGTCGGTATCGGGGAGCTGTTTTTT CATSRVQGAVGIGELFF
15 TRBD1 TRBJ2-1 TRBV27 NA TGTGCCAGCACCCAACGGACAGGGAAGTACAATGAGCAGTTCTTC CASTQRTGKYNEQFF
15 TRBD1 TRBJ2-5 TRBV15 NA TGTGCCACCAGCAGAATATGGACAGGGAGAGAGACCCAGTACTTC CATSRIWTGRETQYF
15 TRBD1 TRBJ2-7 TRBV29-1 few TGCAGCGTTGAAGATCGGCAACAGGGGGCTTACGAGCAGTACTTC CSVEDRQQGAYEQYF
16 TRBD2 TRBJ2-1 TRBV7-8 NA TGTGCCAGCAGCTCCGGCACTAGCGGGAGGCCTCATGAGCAGTTCTTC CASSSGTSGRPHEQFF
13 TRBD2 TRBJ2-5 TRBV29-1 NA TGCAGCGCCGGACTAGCGGGGAGAGAGACCCAGTACTTC CSAGLAGRETQYF
15 NA TRBJ1-5 TRBV5-1 NA TGCGCCAGCAGCTCCGAGGGAGATAGCAATCAGCCCCAGCATTTT CASSSEGDSNQPQHF
17 TRBD1 TRBJ1-1 TRBV5-8 once TGTGCCAGCAGCTTGTTGGGGACAGGGGTATGGAACACTGAAGCTTTCTTT CASSLLGTGVWNTEAFF
13 TRBD1 TRBJ2-7 TRBV29-1 NA TGCAGCGTCCGGGACAGGGGGCATCACGAGCAGTACTTC CSVRDRGHHEQYF
17 NA TRBJ2-6 TRBV4-3 NA TGCGCCAGCAGCCAGGGCGACACATCTGGAGGGGCCAACGTCCTGACTTTC CASSQGDTSGGANVLTF
17 TRBD1 TRBJ1-3 TRBV4-1 NA TGCGCCAGCAGCCAAAGGACAGGGGCGATTTCTGGAAACACCATATATTTT CASSQRTGAISGNTIYF
11 NA TRBJ2-7 TRBV25-1 NA TGTGCCAGCAGTGCCGCCTACGAGCAGTACTTC CASSAAYEQYF
14 NA TRBJ2-2 TRBV30 NA TGTGCCGGTTCGGGACAAAAAAACACCGGGGAGCTGTTTTTT CAGSGQKNTGELFF
14 TRBD1 TRBJ1-5 TRBV2 NA TGTGCCAGCGAGAAAGACAGGGGAGATCAGCCCCAGCATTTT CASEKDRGDQPQHF
13 TRBD1 TRBJ2-1 TRBV6-1 NA TGTGCCAGTGGGGGACAGGAAGCTCCGGAGCAGTTCTTC CASGGQEAPEQFF
16 NA TRBJ1-4 TRBV5-1 NA TGCGCCAGCAGCTTGGCCGCGGGACCGGGTGGTGAAAAACTGTTTTTT CASSLAAGPGGEKLFF
15 TRBD2 TRBJ2-1 TRBV11-2 NA TGTGCCAGCAGCTTAGGCCAGCGGGAGGGCGGTGAGCAGTTCTTC CASSLGQREGGEQFF
15 NA TRBJ2-5 TRBV30 NA TGTGCCTGGAGTAACGGGGCGGGACCCCAAGAGACCCAGTACTTC CAWSNGAGPQETQYF
15 NA TRBJ2-1 TRBV9 few TGTGCCAGCAGCGTAGGGCTAGTTTTAATCAATGAGCAGTTCTTC CASSVGLVLINEQFF
13 NA TRBJ1-1 TRBV7-6 few TGTGCCAGCAGGCGGGTACTAAACACTGAAGCTTTCTTT CASRRVLNTEAFF
11 NA TRBJ2-1 TRBV25-1 NA TGTGCCAGCAGTGTAAGCGACGAGCAGTTCTTC CASSVSDEQFF
15 TRBD2 TRBJ2-3 TRBV10-3 NA TGTGCCATCAGTGAGTCGATTCGGGGGGCAGATACGCAGTATTTT CAISESIRGADTQYF
17 TRBD2 TRBJ2-1 TRBV7-2 NA TGTGCCAGCAGCTTACCGATCTTTAGCGGGAGGGCCAATGAGCAGTTCTTC CASSLPIFSGRANEQFF
15 NA TRBJ2-7 TRBV19 NA TGTGCCAGTAGGATTGGGGCGACAGATTCCTACGAGCAGTACTTC CASRIGATDSYEQYF